Included here is one T cell receptor beta chain sequence, with context. This CDR3 is 14 amino acids long. V gave up 5 bases and J gave up 6 bases; unmatched junction bases: 7. Germline V lookup: CDR1 MDHEN, CDR2 SYDVKM. The study assigned cohorts using participant-reported clinical history. The record originates from a study of blood T cell repertoires in COVID-19. Study-level information: The origin of the acute and convalescent COVID-19 samples was the United States, Italy and Spain.

Sequencing used immunoSEQ multiplex PCR; TCRdb keeps in-frame clones, though not all of them. The table lists 300,000 or so clones, 85% to 90% of them singletons. J is TRBJ1-2 and V is TRBV28; 9 bases agree with TRBD1. Sequencing was performed on PBMCs or T cells enriched from blood (not recorded which). The clonotype originates from a young woman who had recovered from COVID-19. The CDR3 loop is CASSLRDRDHGYTF. CDR3 bases: TGTGCCAGCAGTCTCCGGGACAGGGACCATGGCTACACCTTC.